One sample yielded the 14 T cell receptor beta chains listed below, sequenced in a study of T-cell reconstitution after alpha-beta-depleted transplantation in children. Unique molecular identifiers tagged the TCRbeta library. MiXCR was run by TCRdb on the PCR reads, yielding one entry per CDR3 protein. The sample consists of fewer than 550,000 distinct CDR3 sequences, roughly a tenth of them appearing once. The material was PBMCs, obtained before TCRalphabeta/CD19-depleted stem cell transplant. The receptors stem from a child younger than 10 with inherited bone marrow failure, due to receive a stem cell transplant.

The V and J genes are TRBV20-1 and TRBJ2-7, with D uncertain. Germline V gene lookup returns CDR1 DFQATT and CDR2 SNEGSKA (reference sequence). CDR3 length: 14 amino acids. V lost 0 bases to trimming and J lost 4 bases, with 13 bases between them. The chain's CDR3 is CSARDRSVRYEQYF. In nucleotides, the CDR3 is TGCAGTGCTAGAGATCGGAGCGTGAGATACGAGCAGTACTTC.

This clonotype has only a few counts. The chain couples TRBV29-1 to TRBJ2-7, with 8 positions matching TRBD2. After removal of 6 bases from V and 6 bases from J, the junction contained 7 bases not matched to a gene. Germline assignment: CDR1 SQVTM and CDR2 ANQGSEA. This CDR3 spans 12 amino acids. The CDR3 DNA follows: TGCAGCGTCCCAGCGGGAGACGGCGAGCAGTACTTC. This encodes CSVPAGDGEQYF.

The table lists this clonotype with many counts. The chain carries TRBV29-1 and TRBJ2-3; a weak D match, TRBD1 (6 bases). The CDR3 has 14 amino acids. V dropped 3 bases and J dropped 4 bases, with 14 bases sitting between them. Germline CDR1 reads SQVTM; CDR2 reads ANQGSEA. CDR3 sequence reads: CSVDRQYRADTQYF. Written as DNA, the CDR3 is TGCAGCGTTGATCGTCAGTACAGGGCAGATACGCAGTATTTT.

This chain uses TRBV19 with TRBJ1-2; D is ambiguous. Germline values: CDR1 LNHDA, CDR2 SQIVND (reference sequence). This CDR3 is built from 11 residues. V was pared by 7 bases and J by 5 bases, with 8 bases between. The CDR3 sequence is CASTVAYGYTF. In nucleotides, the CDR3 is TGTGCCAGTACCGTTGCATATGGCTACACCTTC.

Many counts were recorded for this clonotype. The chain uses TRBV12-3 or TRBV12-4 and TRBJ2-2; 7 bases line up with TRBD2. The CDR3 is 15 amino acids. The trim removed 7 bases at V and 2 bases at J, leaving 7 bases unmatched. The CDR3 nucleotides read TGTGCCAGCATCTTAGCGGGCGATAACACCGGGGAGCTGTTTTTT. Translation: CASILAGDNTGELFF.

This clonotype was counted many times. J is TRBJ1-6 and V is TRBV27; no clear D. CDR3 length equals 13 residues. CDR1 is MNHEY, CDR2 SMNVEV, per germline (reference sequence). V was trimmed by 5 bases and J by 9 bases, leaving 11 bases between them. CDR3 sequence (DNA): TGTGCCAGCAGTGGGCCTCTACGTTCACCCCTCCACTTT. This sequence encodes CASSGPLRSPLHF.

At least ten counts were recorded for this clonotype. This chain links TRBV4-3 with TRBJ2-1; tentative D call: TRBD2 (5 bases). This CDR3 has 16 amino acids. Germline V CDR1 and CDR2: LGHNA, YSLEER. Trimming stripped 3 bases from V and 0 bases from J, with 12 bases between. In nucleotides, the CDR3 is TGCGCCAGCAGCCAGAACTCCGGGAACTCCTACAATGAGCAGTTCTTC. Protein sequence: CASSQNSGNSYNEQFF.

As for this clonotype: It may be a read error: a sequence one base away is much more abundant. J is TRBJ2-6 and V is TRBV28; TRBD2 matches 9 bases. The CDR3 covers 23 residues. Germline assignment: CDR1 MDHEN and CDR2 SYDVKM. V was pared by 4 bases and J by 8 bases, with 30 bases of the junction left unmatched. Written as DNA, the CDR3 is TGTGCCAGCAGTTCACGTACCGGGACTGGCGGGAGGGCATCCCGTCTGGGGCCCAACGTCCTGACTTTC. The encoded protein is CASSSRTGTGGRASRLGPNVLTF.

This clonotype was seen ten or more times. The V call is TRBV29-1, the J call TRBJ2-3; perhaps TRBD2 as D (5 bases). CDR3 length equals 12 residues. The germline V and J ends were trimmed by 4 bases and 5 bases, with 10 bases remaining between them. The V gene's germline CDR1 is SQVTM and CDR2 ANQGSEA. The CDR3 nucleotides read TGCAGCGTTGGCGGGCCGATAGATACGCAGTATTTT. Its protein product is CSVGGPIDTQYF.

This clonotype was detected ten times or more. The CDR3 DNA reads as TGTGCCAGCAGTCTACTAGCGGGAGGGACCTTCTTC. It specifies CASSLLAGGTFF. The chain couples TRBV2 to TRBJ2-1, with TRBD2 identical over 13 bases. The ends lost 5 bases at V and 16 bases at J; junction bases unmatched: 5. This CDR3 region has 12 residues. Germline V gene lookup returns CDR1 SNHLY and CDR2 FYNNEI.

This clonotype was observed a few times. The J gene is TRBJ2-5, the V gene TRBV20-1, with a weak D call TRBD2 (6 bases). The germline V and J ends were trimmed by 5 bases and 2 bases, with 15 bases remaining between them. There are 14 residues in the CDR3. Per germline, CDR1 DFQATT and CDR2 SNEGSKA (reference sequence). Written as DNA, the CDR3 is TGCAGTGCTTTAGACCGACGGGGGCAAGAGACCCAGTACTTC. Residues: CSALDRRGQETQYF.

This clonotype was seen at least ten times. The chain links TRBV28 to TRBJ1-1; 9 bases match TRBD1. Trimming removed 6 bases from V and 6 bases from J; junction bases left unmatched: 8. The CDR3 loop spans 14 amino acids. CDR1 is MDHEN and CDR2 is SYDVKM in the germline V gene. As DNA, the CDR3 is TGTGCCAGCAGACCCCGGGACAGGGTGCCTGAAGCTTTCTTT. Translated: CASRPRDRVPEAFF.

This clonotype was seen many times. Here the CDR3 reads CASSFLGAAYEQYF. The CDR3 DNA reads as TGTGCCAGCAGTTTTTTGGGGGCCGCCTACGAGCAGTACTTC. The V and J genes are TRBV7-8 and TRBJ2-7; D is possibly TRBD1 (6 bases). Looked up from germline, CDR1 is SGHVS and CDR2 is FQNEAQ. V was trimmed by 6 bases and J by 2 bases, leaving 14 bases between them. The CDR3 covers 14 residues.

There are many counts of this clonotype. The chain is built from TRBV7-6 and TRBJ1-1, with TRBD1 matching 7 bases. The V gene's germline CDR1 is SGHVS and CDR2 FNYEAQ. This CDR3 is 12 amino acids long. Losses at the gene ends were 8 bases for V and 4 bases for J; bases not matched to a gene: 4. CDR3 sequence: CASQGDGTEAFF. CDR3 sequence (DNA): TGTGCCAGCCAGGGGGATGGCACTGAAGCTTTCTTT.